This T cell receptor (beta chain) came from a study of shared clonotypes between healthy human individuals. Data came from immunoSEQ multiplex PCR; TCRdb stores just in-frame clones and leaves some out. The sample contains approximately 2.4 million clones, more than 90% of which appear only once. With regard to this clone: In the same sample, other DNA sequences code for this CDR3.

CDR1 is SGHTA, CDR2 FQGTGA, per germline. The CDR3 extends over 14 amino acids. Trimming shortened V by 1 base and J by 2 bases, and 9 bases separated the two germline ends. The receptor comes from a man between 18 and 35 years old in good health. The sample consisted of naive CD4+ T cells sorted from blood. Documented subset: CD45RA+ positively selected. The chain employs TRBV7-3 and TRBJ2-7, with D tentatively TRBD2 (6 bases). The CDR3, as DNA: TGTGCCAGCAGCTTAAAGGCGGGGCCCTACGAGCAGTACTTC. This translates into CASSLKAGPYEQYF.